The clone carrying this T cell receptor beta chain has a count of ten or more. Its antigen is unidentified. Template switching added a universal primer site, and cDNA bore unique molecular identifiers. In TCRdb, the 5' RACE reads were re-called with MiXCR into one record per CDR3 protein. Of about 690,000 distinct CDR3 sequences listed, roughly 6.2% are singletons. Healthy Caucasians made up all donors. This sample is drawn from a study of identical twins. Study findings and constraints: High-abundance cord blood beta clonotypes had fewer insertions; memory repertoires showed none. Sharing of beta out-of-frame sequences by twins showed a weaker excess.

Trimming took off 6 bases at V and 0 bases at J, with 12 bases between the two ends. Germline V gene sequence: CDR1 MNHNS, CDR2 SASEGT. This CDR3 region has 15 residues. This clonotype was sampled from a man younger than 35 in good health. Material for sequencing was naive T cells sorted from blood. J is TRBJ1-5 and V is TRBV6-1, with D tentatively TRBD1 (6 bases). CDR3 DNA sequence: TGTGCCAGCAGACCTGGACAGTATAGCAATCAGCCCCAGCATTTT. Encoded protein: CASRPGQYSNQPQHF.